Listed below are T cell receptor beta chains from one sample, sequenced in a study of T cell responses to AZD1222 COVID-19 vaccine. Sequenced by immunoSEQ multiplex PCR; TCRdb stores in-frame clones only, minus some. The repertoire holds about 79,000 clones, with roughly 80% as singletons. Source: peripheral blood, taken 28 days after the second AZD1222 dose. The origin of the receptors is an adult who received the AZD1222 COVID-19 vaccine. CDR3s include the opening cysteine and the closing phenylalanine or tryptophan. D genes are given only for firm matches. Not all rows give a size; the values are once, few, many and, for expanded clones, a class.

v_gene	abundance	d_gene	j_gene	CDR3nt	CDR3aa
TRBV2	few	.	TRBJ1-2	TGTGCCAGCAGAATACAGTCGGCTGGGGATGGCTACACCTTC	CASRIQSAGDGYTF
TRBV19	.	TRBD1	TRBJ1-1	TGTGCCAGTAGTATAGCGGCTTGGGACAGGGGACGTATTATGAACACTGAAGCTTTCTTT	CASSIAAWDRGRIMNTEAFF
TRBV7-9	once	.	TRBJ1-5	TGTGCCAGCAGCTTGAGCGGGGTTGGGCAGCCCCAGCATTTT	CASSLSGVGQPQHF
TRBV28	.	.	TRBJ2-7	TGTGCCAGCAGACTGGGGACCCAACCTGCCTCCTACGAGCAGTACTTC	CASRLGTQPASYEQYF
TRBV12-3/TRBV12-4	few	TRBD1	TRBJ2-1	TGTGCCAGCAGTTGGACAGGGATAAATGAGCAGTTCTTC	CASSWTGINEQFF
TRBV7-2	.	TRBD2	TRBJ2-3	TGTGCCAGCAGCTACGTAGCGGGACCCACAGATACGCAGTATTTT	CASSYVAGPTDTQYF
TRBV24-1	.	.	TRBJ1-2	TGTGCCACCTCGGAGGGGTCGTACTATGGCTACACCTTC	CATSEGSYYGYTF
TRBV30	.	.	TRBJ2-3	TGTGCCTGGAGTCTTACAGGGTCTAGCACAGATACGCAGTATTTT	CAWSLTGSSTDTQYF
TRBV4-2	.	.	TRBJ2-7	TGTGCCAGCAGCCAAGAGAGGGGGGAGGGTTACGAGCAGTACTTC	CASSQERGEGYEQYF
TRBV7-9	.	.	TRBJ2-7	TGTGCCAGCAGCCCGCCCCAGGGGACCCACGAGCAGTACTTC	CASSPPQGTHEQYF
TRBV6-2/TRBV6-3	many	TRBD1	TRBJ1-5	TGTGCCAGCAGTTGGGGGACAGGGCCTTATAGCAATCAGCCCCAGCATTTT	CASSWGTGPYSNQPQHF
TRBV4-1	.	.	TRBJ2-6	TGCGCCAGCAGCCAGGGTCAATCTGGGGCCAACGTCCTGACTTTC	CASSQGQSGANVLTF
TRBV4-3	.	TRBD1	TRBJ2-7	TGCGCCAGCAGCCAAGATGGCGGACAGGGCCACGAGCAGTACTTC	CASSQDGGQGHEQYF
TRBV4-2	.	TRBD1	TRBJ2-7	TGTGCCAGCAGCCCGCTCTGGACAGGGGTTTCCCACGAGCAGTACTTC	CASSPLWTGVSHEQYF
TRBV5-4	.	.	TRBJ1-1	TGTGCCAGCAGCTTCATGCACACTGAAGCTTTCTTT	CASSFMHTEAFF
TRBV7-2	.	TRBD1	TRBJ1-2	TGTGCCAGCAGCCGACAGGGGATAGATGGCTACACCTTC	CASSRQGIDGYTF
TRBV7-9	.	TRBD1	TRBJ1-1	TGTGCCAGCAGCCCCGCCGGGACAGGGGGAACTGAAGCTTTCTTT	CASSPAGTGGTEAFF
TRBV6-2/TRBV6-3	.	.	TRBJ1-4	TGTGCCAGCAGTTATTACGGGACATCGTCTAAAAAACTGTTTTTT	CASSYYGTSSKKLFF
TRBV28	.	.	TRBJ1-5	TGTGCCAGCACCGGAATGGGGTATAGCAATCAGCCCCAGCATTTT	CASTGMGYSNQPQHF
TRBV14	.	.	TRBJ1-1	TGTGCCAGCAGCCCCTCGGTAAGGTCTGAAGCTTTCTTT	CASSPSVRSEAFF
TRBV6-6	once	TRBD1	TRBJ1-1	TGTGCCAGCAGCCACACAGGGGGGGAAGCTTTCTTT	CASSHTGGEAFF
TRBV6-5	.	.	TRBJ1-2	TGTGCCAGCAGCCCCCTGGCGAACTATGGCTACACCTTC	CASSPLANYGYTF
TRBV6-1	.	TRBD1	TRBJ1-5	TGTGCCAGCAGTGATATACAGGGGGGCAATCAGCCCCAGCATTTT	CASSDIQGGNQPQHF
TRBV28	.	TRBD2	TRBJ2-2	TGTGCCAGCATCTCTCGGACTAGCGGGAACACCGGGGAGCTGTTTTTT	CASISRTSGNTGELFF
TRBV28	.	TRBD1	TRBJ1-6	TGTGCCAGCAGTTTATTAACAGGGGGCGAAGGAGGGAATAATTCACCCCTCCACTTT	CASSLLTGGEGGNNSPLHF
TRBV6-5	.	TRBD1	TRBJ1-4	TGTGCCAGCAGCCCCCGGGACAGGGAGGAAAAACTGTTTTTT	CASSPRDREEKLFF
TRBV5-1	once	TRBD1	TRBJ1-5	TGCGCCAGCAGCTTGGCCGGGACAGACCAGCCCCAGCATTTT	CASSLAGTDQPQHF
TRBV5-1	.	TRBD2	TRBJ2-3	TGCGCCAGCAGCCCCGGGACTAGCGGGAGGTCAGATACGCAGTATTTT	CASSPGTSGRSDTQYF
TRBV19	.	.	TRBJ2-7	TGTGCCAGTAGTATAGGAGGGAGCGAGCAGTACTTC	CASSIGGSEQYF
TRBV4-3	.	.	TRBJ2-1	TGCGCCAGCAGCCAAGGATTCTTTAGCGCCCGAGAGCAGTTCTTC	CASSQGFFSAREQFF
TRBV9	.	.	TRBJ2-2	TGTGCCAGCAGCGTGATACAGGACACCGGGGAGCTGTTTTTT	CASSVIQDTGELFF
TRBV19	.	.	TRBJ1-2	TGTGCCAGTAGTTATCCGGATGCAAACTATGGCTACACCTTC	CASSYPDANYGYTF
TRBV11-2	.	.	TRBJ2-7	TGTGCCAGCAGCTTAGCCACCTTCCTTTACGAGCAGTACTTC	CASSLATFLYEQYF
TRBV16	once	.	TRBJ2-1	TGTGCCAGCAGCCAAGACCCGGAATATGAGCAGTTCTTC	CASSQDPEYEQFF
TRBV2	once	.	TRBJ1-6	TGTGCCAGCAGTCCCAGACAGACCTATAATTCACCCCTCCACTTT	CASSPRQTYNSPLHF
TRBV5-1	.	TRBD2	TRBJ2-7	TGCGCCAGCAGCTTGGGGTCGGGGACTAGCGGGAGTGCAACCGGGGAGCAGTACTTC	CASSLGSGTSGSATGEQYF
TRBV30	.	TRBD1	TRBJ2-3	TGTGCCTGGGGACAGGGAGGATCAGATACGCAGTATTTT	CAWGQGGSDTQYF
TRBV7-9	.	.	TRBJ2-1	TGTGCCAGCAGCTTAGACTACTCGGGCAATGAGCAGTTCTTC	CASSLDYSGNEQFF
TRBV7-2	.	.	TRBJ2-1	TGTGCCAGCAGCGCACGTAACAATGAGCAGTTCTTC	CASSARNNEQFF
TRBV7-2	.	.	TRBJ2-2	TGTGCCAGCAGCTTAGTCTCACTGAACACCGGGGAGCTGTTTTTT	CASSLVSLNTGELFF
TRBV28	.	.	TRBJ1-2	TGTGCCAGCAGTTTATCTTGGGAAGGTCTCGGCTACACCTTC	CASSLSWEGLGYTF
TRBV2	.	.	TRBJ1-1	TGTGCCAGCAGTGGCTTGGGACTAAGAGGAACTGAAGCTTTCTTT	CASSGLGLRGTEAFF
TRBV7-2	.	.	TRBJ1-2	TGTGCCAGCAGCTTAGGTGCAGCCGCCCCCAACTATGGCTACACCTTC	CASSLGAAAPNYGYTF